Shown below are 6 T cell receptor beta chains from a single sample sequenced in a study of brain T cells in children with intractable seizures. Time point noted: blood from clinic visit 5 months post-surgery; TSC patient then seizure free. The method was immunoSEQ multiplex PCR; TCRdb's version includes in-frame clones alone and lacks a portion of them. Counted here are about 350,000 clones, roughly 92% occurring once; the ten biggest clones make up 5.7%. The sample in question was peripheral blood, obtained around 5 months after surgery. Every receptor here comes from a boy under two years old with tuberous sclerosis and intractable seizures.

In regard to this clone: At the DNA level, this CDR3 is encoded by other sequences in the same sample as well. This chain joins TRBV20-1 and TRBJ2-7, with unresolved D. The germline gives CDR1 DFQATT, CDR2 SNEGSKA (reference sequence). The CDR3 extends over 11 amino acids. V lost 6 bases and J 0 bases, leaving 6 bases between the germline ends. The CDR3 loop is CSARSSYEQYF. Here the CDR3 DNA reads TGCAGTGCCAGAAGCTCCTACGAGCAGTACTTC.

This clone was seen only once. The rearrangement links TRBV25-1 to TRBJ2-7; 8 nucleotides line up with TRBD1. Germline loops: CDR1 MGHDK, CDR2 SYGVNS. CDR3 size: 14 residues. The J segment lost 3 bases and the V segment lost 5 bases, leaving 6 bases of the junction unmatched. CDR3 sequence (DNA): TGTGCCAGCAGTCGCGGACAGGGCGGCTACGAGCAGTACTTC. As protein: CASSRGQGGYEQYF.

This sequence joins TRBV13 and TRBJ1-2, with no clear D. This CDR3 region has 16 residues. V was trimmed by 0 bases and J by 4 bases, leaving 15 bases between them. Germline lookup yields CDR1 PRHDT and CDR2 FYEKMQ (reference sequence). In DNA, the CDR3 is TGTGCCAGCAGCTTAGGTAGGACTTCGACTCCCTATGGCTACACCTTC. As protein: CASSLGRTSTPYGYTF. Complete variable domain (other parts from reference TRBV13 and TRBJ1-2): AAGVIQSPRHLIKEKRETATLKCYPIPRHDTVYWYQQGPGQDPQFLISFYEKMQSDKGSIPDRFSAQQFSDYHSELNMSSLELGDSALYFCASSLGRTSTPYGYTFGSGTRLTVV.

The chain uses TRBV5-4 and TRBJ1-6; D unclear. The V gene's germline CDR1 is SGHNT and CDR2 YYREEE (reference sequence). Trimming took off 4 bases at V and 5 bases at J, with 16 bases between the two ends. The CDR3 contains 16 residues. The DNA of the CDR3 is TGTGCCAGCAGCACGGACCGCGGCTCGGATAATTCACCCCTCCACTTT. Protein: CASSTDRGSDNSPLHF.

The rearrangement joins TRBV3-1 (or the pseudogene TRBV3-2) to TRBJ1-1; D perhaps matches TRBD1 (6 bases). The CDR3 consists of 17 residues. Germline values: CDR1 LGHDT, CDR2 YNNKEL (reference sequence). Trimming cost V 4 bases and J 5 bases, with 23 bases left between them. The CDR3 is CASSPLRDTASRTEAFF. The CDR3 DNA sequence: TGTGCCAGCAGCCCGCTCAGGGACACCGCTTCCAGGACTGAAGCTTTCTTT.

The V gene is TRBV10-1, the J gene TRBJ1-2, with D possibly matching TRBD1 (5 bases). CDR1 and CDR2 (germline): WNHNN, SYGVQD (reference sequence). The CDR3 runs to 15 residues. V was clipped by 4 bases and J by 8 bases, with 20 bases between them. CDR3 amino acids: CASSVSGTIVGGYTF. The CDR3 DNA reads TGCGCCAGCAGTGTTTCCGGGACGATAGTAGGAGGCTACACCTTC.